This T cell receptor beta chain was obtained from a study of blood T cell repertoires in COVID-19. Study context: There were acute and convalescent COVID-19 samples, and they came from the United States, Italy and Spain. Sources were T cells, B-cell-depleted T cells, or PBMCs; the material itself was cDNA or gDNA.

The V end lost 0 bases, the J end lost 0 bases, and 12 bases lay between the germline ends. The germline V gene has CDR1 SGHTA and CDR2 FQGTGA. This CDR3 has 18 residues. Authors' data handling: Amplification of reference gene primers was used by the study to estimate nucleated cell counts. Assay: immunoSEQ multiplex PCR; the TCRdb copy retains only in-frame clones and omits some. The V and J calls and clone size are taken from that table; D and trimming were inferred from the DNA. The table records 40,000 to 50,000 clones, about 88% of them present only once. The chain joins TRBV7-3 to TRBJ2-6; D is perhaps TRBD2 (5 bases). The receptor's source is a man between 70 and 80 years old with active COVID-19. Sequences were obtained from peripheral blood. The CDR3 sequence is CASSLTGSVGSGANVLTF. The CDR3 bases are TGTGCCAGCAGCTTAACGGGGAGTGTTGGCTCTGGGGCCAACGTCCTGACTTTC.